This TCR beta chain was sequenced in a study of vaccination effects on CD4 cells after COVID-19. With regard to this clone: The antigen is not known.

Clones were sequenced by immunoSEQ multiplex PCR, and TCRdb holds only the in-frame ones, with some missing. The sample contains about 55,000 clones, roughly 70% of which appear only once. Overall study results and limits: Late post-vaccination, clones induced by infection and those induced by vaccine underwent marked clonal contraction.

Prior to sequencing, the ViraFEST assay stimulated PBMC with viral peptide pools, which expanded the antigen-specific CD4+ T cells. Cells that had been cultured for approximately eleven days were the source of isolated CD4+ T cells. None of the vaccinated had previously contracted SARS-CoV-2, and their nucleocapsid antibodies tested negative. Each culture well received about 1.8 million PBMC. These cells were then cultured in IMDM with about 9.1 IU/ml IL-2 and around 10 ug/ml peptides. On days 3 and 7, fresh IL-2 medium replaced half the medium. The CDR3 length is 16 residues. V lost 5 bases and J lost 0; bases outside the gene matches: 6. The germline CDR1 and CDR2 sequences are MGHRA and YSYEKL.

Specimen: CD4+ T cells from PBMCs cultured with SARS-CoV-2 spike peptides, collected before COVID-19 vaccination. The sequence was obtained from a human donor who received a COVID-19 vaccine. V gene TRBV4-1 combines with J gene TRBJ1-4; TRBD1 aligns across 7 bases. CDR3 sequence reads: CASSAGGWTTNEKLFF. In DNA form, the CDR3 reads TGCGCCAGCAGCGCAGGGGGGTGGACAACTAATGAAAAACTGTTTTTT.